This TCR beta chain was identified during a study of CXCR3-negative and CXCR3-positive naive CD8 T cells (dated by TCRdb to between 2019 and 2020). At the level of the whole study: In total, some 140 million TRB reads were obtained, which works out to roughly 1.5 +/- 0.3 million reads per library. The diversity and physicochemical repertoire analyses included approximately ten donors pooled from two independent experiments. TRBV-TRBJ cluster analysis included naive subsets from several donors and memory cells from 3 donors. Findings and caveats that apply to the study as a whole: Both naive subsets had comparably high repertoire diversity, while memory CD8+ T cells had much lower repertoire diversity. Surface CD5, linked to self-reactivity in mice, was comparable between naive subsets; TCR interaction strength was therefore also inferred from TRB CDR3 physicochemical properties. Freshly isolated PBMCs were used for most assays because CXCR3 expression partially decreased after cryopreservation. Similar TRBV-TRBJ usage was shown by naive CXCR3-negative and CXCR3-positive cells from the same donor, whereas distinct patterns were shown by memory cells. TRB CDR3s from CXCR3-positive naive cells showed higher hydrophobicity (lower Kidera factor 4), lower energy, and higher strength and volume indices than CXCR3-negative naive cells.

Instrument used: NextSeq 550. The Human TCR Profiling Kit (MiLaboratory) was used to prepare UMI-labeled 5' RACE TRB cDNA libraries. cDNA synthesis used the entire amount of extracted RNA, and PCR amplification then used the entire amount of cDNA produced. The libraries were made side by side, with each library going through the same number of PCR cycles. Processing in the source paper ran as follows. With a minimum of two reads required per UMI, MIGEC and MiXCR pulled out about 50,000 +/- 10,000 unique UMI-labeled TRB cDNA molecules from each library. On average, each library contained approximately 40,000 +/- 10,000 functional in-frame TRB CDR3 nucleotide clonotypes without stop codons. Diversity metrics, including normalized Shannon-Wiener and Chao1, were computed in VDJtools after downsampling to 5000 UMI-labeled TRB molecules per sample. VDJtools was used to calculate clonotype-size-weighted physicochemical properties of the central five CDR3 residues, namely interaction energy, strength, volume and Kidera factor 4. TCRdb reprocessed the reads and lists each CDR3 protein sequence as a single entry, with no DNA. The V and J calls come from TCRdb's annotation, not from the publication. The table of this sample itemizes about 24,000 distinct CDR3 sequences. The ten top clones hold about 4.3% of the sample.

Each CD8+ T cell subset was flow-sorted in triplicate, with about 320,000 cells per subset placed directly into RLT lysis buffer. Naive CD8+ T cells were defined stringently as CD45RO-CCR7+CD27+CD95- to exclude memory contaminants. Standard density gradient centrifugation was used to isolate peripheral blood mononuclear cells from buffy coats. Naive CXCR3-negative and CXCR3-positive CD8+ T cells were flow-sorted using a FACSAria III. An RNeasy Mini Kit was used to extract total RNA from the sorted cells. Its count unrecorded, this clonotype is medium-sized (0.01 to 0.1%) by frequency. It lacks a known antigen. The germline V gene encodes CDR1 SGDLS and CDR2 YYNGEE. Measured from the cysteine to the phenylalanine, the CDR3 is 13 residues long. DNA is not on record.

Sequencing used naive CXCR3- CD8+ T cells from blood. The sample's cell subset or site label, decoded: CD45RO-CCR7+CD27+CD95- naive CD8+ T cells lacking CXCR3 (TNR3-). Recombination linked TRBV9 to TRBJ2-3. The source is a human donor in good health. Some clones in this sample may be carry-over from other donors' samples. The CDR3 corresponds to CASSVAGLDTQYF. Reference TRBV9 and TRBJ2-3 proteins supply the regions before and after the CDR3; the full variable domain is: DSGVTQTPKHLITATGQRVTLRCSPRSGDLSVYWYQQSLDQGLQFLIQYYNGEERAKGNILERFSAQQFPDLHSELNLSSLELGDSALYFCASSVAGLDTQYFGPGTRLTVL.